Detailed here is one T cell receptor (beta chain). Its antigen is not identified. This entry belongs to a study of blood T cells in healthy people across ages. Every donor gave roughly 9.6 milliliters of peripheral blood. Study-wide points: Diversity was higher, and naive CD4+ cells more numerous, in long-lived donors than in aged donors. Naive T cell percentage by flow cytometry tracked strongly with beta diversity.

Together with a sample-barcoded 5' primer, a J-beta primer mix was included in a second PCR lasting about 7 to 11 cycles. With 12 random nucleotides, a template-switch adaptor tagged each individual cDNA molecule. One entry per CDR3 protein, called by TCRdb with MiXCR from the 5' RACE reads. Here the sample spans 540,000 or so distinct CDR3 sequences, 25% to 30% being singletons. This TCR came from a woman aged 70 to 79 in good health. The specimen sequenced was blood.

In nucleotides, the CDR3 is TGTGCCAGCAGCTTAGCGCTGCAGGGTAGTTCACCCCTCCACTTT. It specifies CASSLALQGSSPLHF. The rearrangement joins TRBV7-2 to TRBJ1-6, with D tentatively TRBD1 (5 bases). CDR1 SGHTA and CDR2 FQGNSA come from the germline V gene. Trimming shortened V by 0 bases and J by 9 bases, and 12 bases separated the two germline ends. The CDR3 contains 15 residues. Using reference TRBV7-2 and TRBJ1-6 for the parts outside the CDR3, the full variable domain is GAGVSQSPSNKVTEKGKDVELRCDPISGHTALYWYRQSLGQGLEFLIYFQGNSAPDKSGLPSDRFSAERTGGSVSTLTIQRTQQEDSAVYLCASSLALQGSSPLHFGNGTRLTVT.